These T cell receptor beta chains were read from a single sample in a study of T-cell memory formation after mild COVID-19. TCRdb fed the 5' RACE reads into MiXCR, producing one record per CDR3 protein. Among more than 450,000 distinct CDR3 sequences listed, roughly 18% were seen once. Material: PBMCs or a T cell subset sorted from them (not recorded which). These receptors were taken from an adult woman who had mild COVID-19 (a few samples of this study predate the infection). Cell type and time point are not known. Both conserved end residues are trimmed from each CDR3. The size of a clone is reported for some rows only, either as once, few or many, or as a class for expanded clones.

clone size: -; V gene: TRBV29-1; J gene: TRBJ2-1; CDR3 protein: SVESRRTNNEQF
clone size: few; V gene: TRBV11-2; J gene: TRBJ2-1; CDR3 protein: ASSGEREDYNEQF
clone size: -; V gene: TRBV7-8; J gene: TRBJ1-3; CDR3 protein: ASSDLGNTIY
clone size: -; V gene: TRBV6-5; J gene: TRBJ1-1; CDR3 protein: ASSPGQGGGLTEAF
clone size: few; V gene: TRBV7-8; J gene: TRBJ2-1; CDR3 protein: ASSTRDRGSYNEQF
clone size: -; V gene: TRBV12-3/TRBV12-4; J gene: TRBJ2-2; CDR3 protein: ASSNSGHKNTGELF
clone size: few; V gene: TRBV5-1; J gene: TRBJ2-1; CDR3 protein: ASRTTVQSSYNEQF
clone size: -; V gene: TRBV19; J gene: TRBJ2-3; CDR3 protein: ASSRRDGYTDTQY
clone size: -; V gene: TRBV6-2/TRBV6-3; J gene: TRBJ2-3; CDR3 protein: ASSTGGDTQY
clone size: few; V gene: TRBV12-2; J gene: TRBJ2-5; CDR3 protein: ASRLPPVVVGGTQY
clone size: -; V gene: TRBV7-9; J gene: TRBJ2-1; CDR3 protein: ASSLVPAPAHNEQF
clone size: -; V gene: TRBV6-5; J gene: TRBJ1-1; CDR3 protein: ASSYSNFQALNTEAF
clone size: -; V gene: TRBV12-3/TRBV12-4; J gene: TRBJ2-5; CDR3 protein: ASTPGLAVETQY
clone size: many; V gene: TRBV29-1; J gene: TRBJ2-7; CDR3 protein: SVASNGREQY
clone size: -; V gene: TRBV7-2; J gene: TRBJ2-3; CDR3 protein: ASSFGALVTTQY
clone size: -; V gene: TRBV21-1; J gene: TRBJ2-7; CDR3 protein: ASSAGTGLYEQY
clone size: many; V gene: TRBV7-9; J gene: TRBJ2-3; CDR3 protein: ASSLVESPDTQY